This TCR beta chain was identified during a study of T cell responses to AZD1222 COVID-19 vaccine. With regard to this clone: Its antigen is unknown.

Repertoires were generated with immunoSEQ multiplex PCR, while TCRdb's copy carries only in-frame clones and drops some. Of some 130,000 clones detected, approximately 92% appear once; the ten largest clones hold approximately 6.8%. The CDR3 spans 16 residues. CDR1 and CDR2 from the germline V gene are LNHDA and SQIVND (reference sequence). The ends were cut back, 6 bases at V and 4 bases at J, with 19 bases in the middle. Broader study findings: Reports say nearly half of spike-specific TCRs go after unmutated variant regions. Spike as a whole was targeted by vaccine-associated CD4 TCRs, dominant at 160-218 and 743-854.

The J gene is TRBJ1-5, the V gene TRBV19; possible D gene TRBD1, 6 bases. This clonotype was obtained from an adult who received the AZD1222 COVID-19 vaccine. The sequencing used peripheral blood, collected 28 days after the second AZD1222 dose. In nucleotides, the CDR3 is TGTGCCAGTAGGTGGACCTCGGGGACAAATAATCAGCCCCAGCATTTT. Encoded protein: CASRWTSGTNNQPQHF.